The 11 T cell receptor beta chains given below trace back to one sample, sequenced in a study of response to subunit inactivated influenza vaccine. TCRdb reprocessed the RT-PCR reads with MiXCR, giving one entry per CDR3 protein. This sample carries about 160,000 distinct CDR3 sequences, roughly a tenth of them seen once, and the ten largest clones take roughly 40%. This sample comprised CD8+ T cells sorted from PBMCs, obtained around 25 months after vaccination. The origin of the receptors is a man between 45 and 75 years old who received an inactivated influenza vaccine.

The V and J genes are TRBV6-1 and TRBJ2-3, with D unresolved. The V gene's germline CDR1 is MNHNS and CDR2 SASEGT. The CDR3 extends over 15 amino acids. Trimming stripped 1 base from V and 3 bases from J, with 11 bases between. The CDR3 sequence: CASSEVVGVTDTQYF. The CDR3 DNA reads as TGTGCCAGCAGTGAAGTGGTAGGTGTAACAGATACGCAGTATTTT.

The chain joins TRBV4-2 to TRBJ1-1; D is ambiguous. The CDR3 sequence is 15 residues long. Germline V lookup: CDR1 LGHNA, CDR2 YNFKEQ. The ends were cut back, 0 bases at V and 1 base at J, with 9 bases in the middle. The DNA of the CDR3 is TGTGCCAGCAGCCAAGAAATACTGGCGAACACTGAAGCTTTCTTT. Residues: CASSQEILANTEAFF.

The CDR3 coding sequence is TGTGCCAGCAGTGAACCGGGACAGAAAGGACTTTTGGAGACCCAGTACTTC. It specifies CASSEPGQKGLLETQYF. The V gene is TRBV6-1, the J gene TRBJ2-5, with TRBD1 identical over 7 bases. The V gene's germline CDR1 is MNHNS and CDR2 SASEGT. The CDR3 runs to 17 residues. V trimming: 2 bases; J trimming: 5 bases; junction bases outside the gene matches: 14.

This clonotype has a handful of counts. The V and J genes are TRBV4-2 and TRBJ2-1; the D call may be TRBD1 or TRBD2 (6 bases each). The CDR3 consists of 16 residues. Germline-derived CDR1 and CDR2 are LGHNA and YNFKEQ. Trimming stripped 0 bases from V and 4 bases from J, with 13 bases between. Here the CDR3 reads CASSQERGRPYNEQFF. In DNA form, the CDR3 reads TGTGCCAGCAGCCAAGAACGGGGGCGACCATACAATGAGCAGTTCTTC.

The CDR3 DNA follows: TGTGCCAGCAGCCGTGGACAGGGAGTCGGCAATGAGCAGTTCTTC. Translated, it gives CASSRGQGVGNEQFF. The V gene is TRBV4-2, the J gene TRBJ2-1, with 8 bases that match TRBD1. The V segment lost 4 bases and the J segment 6 bases; nucleotides outside the gene matches: 8. The CDR3 runs to 15 residues. Germline loops: CDR1 LGHNA, CDR2 YNFKEQ.

The chain carries TRBV12-3 or TRBV12-4 and TRBJ2-1; tentative D call: TRBD2 (5 bases). CDR3 length: 14 residues. The germline V and J ends were trimmed by 1 base and 1 base, with 5 bases remaining between them. The chain's CDR3 is CASSLGESYNEQFF. Here the CDR3 DNA reads TGTGCCAGCAGTTTAGGGGAGTCCTACAATGAGCAGTTCTTC.

The rearrangement uses TRBV12-3 or TRBV12-4 and TRBJ2-2, with D perhaps matching TRBD2 (6 bases). The ends were cut back, 6 bases at V and 0 bases at J, with 8 bases in the middle. This CDR3 is 14 amino acids long. CDR3 region: CASRAGTNTGELFF. The DNA for the CDR3 is TGTGCCAGCAGGGCGGGGACGAACACCGGGGAGCTGTTTTTT.

This clonotype has a handful of counts. The chain employs TRBV29-1 and TRBJ2-7; no reliable D call. Germline-derived CDR1 and CDR2 are SQVTM and ANQGSEA. There are 13 residues in the CDR3. Trimming removed 1 base from V and 0 bases from J, with 7 bases in between. CDR3 DNA sequence: TGCAGCGTTGAAGGTAAGGGCTCCTACGAGCAGTACTTC. Protein: CSVEGKGSYEQYF.

This clonotype has a count of ten or more. The chain has TRBV4-1 and TRBJ1-1; D is uncertain. The CDR3 length is 16 residues. The germline V gene encodes CDR1 MGHRA and CDR2 YSYEKL. V lost 1 base and J 0 bases, leaving 12 bases between the germline ends. DNA for the CDR3: TGCGCCAGCAGCCAAGTCCTTGTAGAGATGAACACTGAAGCTTTCTTT. It yields the protein CASSQVLVEMNTEAFF.

There are many counts of this clonotype. V gene TRBV2 combines with J gene TRBJ1-2; D gene ambiguous. Trimming removed 0 bases at V and 4 bases at J, with 12 bases between. The germline CDR1 and CDR2 sequences are SNHLY and FYNNEI. The length of the CDR3 is 15 residues. The CDR3 is CASSEAFKFFYGYTF. The CDR3 DNA reads TGTGCCAGCAGTGAAGCGTTCAAGTTCTTCTATGGCTACACCTTC.

This clonotype was observed a few times. CDR3 amino acids: CASSHAGGTGNTIYF. DNA for the CDR3: TGCGCCAGCAGCCATGCAGGGGGCACTGGAAACACCATATATTTT. J is TRBJ1-3 and V is TRBV4-3; 8 nucleotides agree with TRBD1. Germline assignment: CDR1 LGHNA and CDR2 YSLEER. Unmatched junction bases numbered 3, after V lost 3 bases and J lost 2 bases. CDR3 length equals 15 residues.